The 5 T cell receptor beta chains in this list originate from one sample, sequenced in a study of shared clonotypes between healthy human individuals. Profiling relied on immunoSEQ multiplex PCR, and the TCRdb table lists in-frame clones only, not all of them. The table shows around 1,000,000 clones, with 70% to 85% occurring only once. Source material: memory CD4+ T cells from PBMCs. Stated subset: CD45RA-negative fraction. These receptors all stem from a man aged 18 to 30 in good health. Some clones in this sample may be carry-over from other donors' samples.

J is TRBJ1-5 and V is TRBV2; perhaps TRBD1 as D (5 bases). Germline assignment: CDR1 SNHLY and CDR2 FYNNEI. The CDR3 is made up of 14 amino acids. Trimming left V 4 bases short and J 2 bases short, with 9 bases between. The CDR3 region is CASSAGFGNQPQHF. CDR3 nucleotide sequence: TGTGCCAGCAGTGCAGGGTTTGGCAATCAGCCCCAGCATTTT. Drawing the rest from reference TRBV2 and TRBJ1-5, the complete variable domain is EPEVTQTPSHQVTQMGQEVILRCVPISNHLYFYWYRQILGQKVEFLVSFYNNEISEKSEIFDDQFSVERPDGSNFTLKIRSTKLEDSAMYFCASSAGFGNQPQHFGDGTRLSIL.

The count of this clone is one. J is TRBJ2-7 and V is TRBV28, with 7 positions matching TRBD1. CDR3 length: 16 residues. V lost 4 bases and J lost 0; bases outside the gene matches: 9. The germline V gene encodes CDR1 MDHEN and CDR2 SYDVKM. In DNA, the CDR3 is TGTGCCAGCAGTTCTCAGGGACAGCCTAGCTCCTACGAGCAGTACTTC. Its translation: CASSSQGQPSSYEQYF.

The chain is built from TRBV20-1 and TRBJ1-1; 8 positions agree with TRBD1. The junction had 5 bases not matched to a gene; V was cut back by 3 bases and J by 11 bases. This CDR3 comprises 11 residues. Germline loops: CDR1 DFQATT, CDR2 SNEGSKA (reference sequence). DNA for the CDR3: TGCAGTGCTAGGGAGGACAGGGATGCTTTCTTT. This translates into CSAREDRDAFF.

The chain uses TRBV5-1 and TRBJ2-5, with 9 bases identical to TRBD1. V lost 6 bases and J lost 2; bases outside the gene matches: 11. CDR1 and CDR2 from the germline V gene are SGHRS and YFSETQ. The CDR3 contains 16 residues. CDR3 sequence reads: CASKKSGTGNQETQYF. The CDR3 DNA reads TGCGCCAGCAAGAAATCCGGGACAGGGAATCAAGAGACCCAGTACTTC.

The chain has TRBV5-4 and TRBJ2-6; the D gene could be TRBD1 or TRBD2 (6 bases each). With 9 bases removed from V and 1 base from J, the gap between germline ends came to 11 bases. There are 14 residues in the CDR3. Looked up from germline, CDR1 is SGHNT and CDR2 is YYREEE (reference sequence). CDR3 loop: CATKGGSGANVLTF. CDR3 sequence (DNA): TGTGCCACCAAAGGGGGGTCTGGGGCCAACGTCCTGACTTTC. The full variable domain, its missing parts supplied by reference TRBV5-4 and TRBJ2-6, is ETGVTQSPTHLIKTRGQQVTLRCSSQSGHNTVSWYQQALGQGPQFIFQYYREEENGRGNFPPRFSGLQFPNYSSELNVNALELDDSALYLCATKGGSGANVLTFGAGSRLTVL.